This T cell receptor beta chain is drawn from a study of control samples from healthy donors and cancer patients. Concerning this clone itself: One end of the junction fails to match germline, which may point to a read error.

The CDR3 consists of 13 residues. Germline V gene data show CDR1 as SNHLY and CDR2 as FYNNEI. Repertoires were generated with immunoSEQ multiplex PCR, while TCRdb's copy carries only in-frame clones and drops some. The sample consists of 160,000 or so clones, 93% of them appearing once. The genes are TRBV2 and TRBJ1-5, with D unclear. The source of this sequence is a man in his forties or fifties in good health. Sequences were obtained from blood. Here the CDR3 DNA reads TGTGCCAGCAGGCAAGATGGCAACCAGCCCCAGCATTTT. Translation: CASRQDGNQPQHF.